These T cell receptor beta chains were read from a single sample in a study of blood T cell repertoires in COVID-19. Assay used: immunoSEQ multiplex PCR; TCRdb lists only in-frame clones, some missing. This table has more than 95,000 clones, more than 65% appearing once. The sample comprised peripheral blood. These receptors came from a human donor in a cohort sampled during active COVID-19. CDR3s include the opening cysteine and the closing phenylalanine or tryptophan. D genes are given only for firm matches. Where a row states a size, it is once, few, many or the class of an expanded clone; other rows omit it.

TGTGCCAGCAGCGTCCGGGTCAGCACCGCGAACACCGGGGAGCTGTTTTTT	CASSVRVSTANTGELFF	TRBJ2-2	TRBV5-6	.	.
TGTGCCAGCAGTACCCCTGACAGGGTAGTTGGAGGCTACACCTTC	CASSTPDRVVGGYTF	TRBJ1-2	TRBV28	.	TRBD1
TGTGCCAGCAGCTTCGGGAATACGCAGTATTTT	CASSFGNTQYF	TRBJ2-3	TRBV7-2	.	.
TGTGCCAGCAGCATTAGTAGGGGACTACTCGGCACCGGGGAGCTGTTTTTT	CASSISRGLLGTGELFF	TRBJ2-2	TRBV7-9	.	TRBD2
TGTGCCAGCAGTTTAGCGGCCGTCTACGAGCAGTACTTC	CASSLAAVYEQYF	TRBJ2-7	TRBV28	.	.
TGCGCCAGCAGCCCAACATTCACAGGGAATAGCAATCAGCCCCAGCATTTT	CASSPTFTGNSNQPQHF	TRBJ1-5	TRBV5-1	.	.
TGTGCCAGTAGTCCGGAGACCGGGGAGCTGTTTTTT	CASSPETGELFF	TRBJ2-2	TRBV19	.	.
TGTGCCAGCAGTCCAATATGGGCCGGACAGTTTACCGGGAATGAAAAACTGTTTTTT	CASSPIWAGQFTGNEKLFF	TRBJ1-4	TRBV27	.	.
TGTGCCAGCAGTTCTCGGGGGTTATCCGGGGAGCTGTTTTTT	CASSSRGLSGELFF	TRBJ2-2	TRBV27	.	.
TGCGCCAGCAGCTTTTCCCTAGGGGCGAGTGGCTACACCTTC	CASSFSLGASGYTF	TRBJ1-2	TRBV5-1	once	.
TGCGCCAGCAGCCAAGATAGTCGGACAGGGGTGAGCTTC	CASSQDSRTGVSF	TRBJ2-4	TRBV4-1	.	TRBD1
TGTGCCAGCAGTAACGGCGGGACTCAAGAGACCCAGTACTTC	CASSNGGTQETQYF	TRBJ2-5	TRBV11-3	once	.
TGTGCCAGCAGTCCCAACACAGGGTTAGGAGGGAACACTGAAGCTTTCTTT	CASSPNTGLGGNTEAFF	TRBJ1-1	TRBV28	.	.
TGTGCCAGCAGTGGCGTCGAGCAGTACTTC	CASSGVEQYF	TRBJ2-7	TRBV2	many	.
TGTGCCAGTAGTGAAGGGACAGGTCCAGAGACCCAGTACTTC	CASSEGTGPETQYF	TRBJ2-5	TRBV19	.	TRBD1
TGCAGCCCACGGGACAGGGCTTACGAGCAGTACTTC	CSPRDRAYEQYF	TRBJ2-7	TRBV29-1	.	TRBD1
TGTGCCAGCAGCTCATTTGACGGGGGAGGAACCTCGAATGAGCAGTTCTTC	CASSSFDGGGTSNEQFF	TRBJ2-1	TRBV7-9	.	.
TGTGCCAGCAGCATTAGCGGGGGGGCCCGCTACAATGAGCAGTTCTTC	CASSISGGARYNEQFF	TRBJ2-1	TRBV9	.	TRBD2
TGTGCCAGCAGTTCGATAGGGACAGAAGGTGGTCCCCAGCATTTT	CASSSIGTEGGPQHF	TRBJ1-5	TRBV28	.	TRBD1
TGTGCCAGCAGCAAAAAGCCCTCGGGCACCGGGGAGCTGTTTTTT	CASSKKPSGTGELFF	TRBJ2-2	TRBV21-1	.	.
TGTGCCATCAGCGACAACAGAGCCTACGAGCAGTACTTC	CAISDNRAYEQYF	TRBJ2-7	TRBV10-3	.	.